This TCR beta chain comes out of a study of cytomegalovirus exposure and HLA in healthy donors (dated by TCRdb to about 2017). In the study overall: According to a later analysis, the approximately 120 validation repertoires were produced on the same platform as the 666 repertoires of the first cohort. The study was designed to test whether signatures of past pathogen exposure could be identified by cataloging public T cell receptors. Along with the approximately 700-subject first cohort, a separate validation cohort of approximately 110 different subjects was used. To predict cytomegalovirus infection status, the study combined high-throughput TCR immunosequencing, statistical association of individual TCRs with disease status, and machine learning. The full study reports these points: Across donors, most TCR sequences were observed very rarely, whereas some public TCRs were present in many individuals. A few of the identified cytomegalovirus-associated TCR beta chains were confirmed in vitro to be specific for cytomegalovirus antigens. Cytomegalovirus status was reported to be diagnosed by the classifier with high specificity and sensitivity in both the original and validation cohorts. According to the authors, the approach could potentially be generalized to other disease states and immunological phenotypes. Of the cluster scores, roughly 95% were above 0 in a later analysis, which found that TCRs clustered in the first cohort also tended to co-occur in the 95 to 150 validation repertoires. In the study, some 160 TCR beta chains were listed as associated with cytomegalovirus. All 130 or so repertoires were used to score co-occurrence in the validation cohort in a later analysis, because that analysis had no HLA typing for the cohort.

The method was the immunoSEQ multiplex PCR assay. The authors' pipeline ran thus. A statistical classification framework was developed to diagnose cytomegalovirus status using the catalog of TCR beta chain sequences. The clones in this table, taken by TCRdb from immuneACCESS, are in-frame only. Not every clone is retained; where verified, under half of the shortfall comes from an unresolved V gene, and the cause of the rest is unknown. V and J calls and clone size follow that table, whereas D and trimming were derived from the DNA. The sample table contains 200,000 or so clones; only one count was recorded for around 87% of them. 2% of the sample lies in the top ten. CDR1 and CDR2 were assigned from the germline V gene as SGHRS and YFSETQ. Deletion took 0 bases off V and 4 bases off J, with a span of 10 bases between the germline ends. The CDR3 runs 14 residues from the cysteine to the phenylalanine. Kept here is only the CDR3 DNA, which spans 42 bases and is read in frame from base 1.

The donors belonged to the validation cohort of approximately 130 subjects, which was separate from the roughly 670-subject first cohort. On this clone: Its antigen target is currently unknown. No much larger clonotype is one base removed from it; base qualities were not supplied.

The sequence links TRBV5-1 to TRBJ1-2, with TRBD1 as a weak D call on 6 bases. This clonotype was obtained from a young woman in good health and CMV-seropositive. Sequenced: PBMCs. The CDR3 protein is CASSLEGRGYGYTF. The DNA reads as follows: TGCGCCAGCAGCTTGGAGGGCAGGGGCTATGGCTACACCTTC.